This entry is about one TCR beta chain. Antigen unknown. The sample is drawn from a study of CD8 T cells in ankylosing spondylitis. V lost 0 bases, J lost 4 bases, and 16 bases lay in between. The CDR3 sequence is 16 residues long. Germline V gene data show CDR1 as DFQATT and CDR2 as SNEGSKA (reference sequence). Study findings and constraints: Earlier authors reported some of these motif variants in reactive arthritis synovial fluid and blood.

TCRdb itself ran the 5' RACE reads through MiXCR, one entry per CDR3 protein. Of approximately 350,000 distinct CDR3 sequences in the sample, about 20% are singletons; the top ten hold under 15%. The sample taken for sequencing was blood, either unsorted or a sorted T cell fraction (not recorded which). The V call is TRBV20-1, the J call TRBJ2-1, with D maybe TRBD1 (5 bases). This TCR derives from a male donor with ankylosing spondylitis or in good health (not recorded which). The CDR3 loop reads CSARDPQTANYNEQFF. DNA of the CDR3: TGCAGTGCTAGAGATCCGCAGACAGCGAATTACAATGAGCAGTTCTTC.